This T cell receptor (beta chain) was sequenced in a study of identical twins. MiXCR was run by TCRdb on the 5' RACE reads, yielding one entry per CDR3 protein. Among around 480,000 distinct CDR3 sequences, 13% to 15% were seen once, and the ten largest hold approximately 0.9%. Study-wide points: There were fewer insertions in abundant cord blood beta clonotypes, but memory repertoires showed no such pattern. Invariant MAIT and iNKT cells are populations that could partly confound zero-insertion analyses.

This clonotype was seen more than once but under ten times. Its antigen is still unknown. This sample also belongs to another study, concerning yellow fever vaccine responses in identical twins. Per that study: Reportedly, the T cell response mounted by twins to vaccine seemed partly convergent, partly personalized.

The material sequenced was CD4+ T cells sorted from blood. This TCR derives from a woman aged 18-30 years in good health.

CDR3 in DNA: TGTGCCAGCAGTCTCGGGGGCGGGGATGAGCAGTTCTTC. Amino acids: CASSLGGGDEQFF. V usage is TRBV5-5 and J usage is TRBJ2-1, with D perhaps given as TRBD1 or TRBD2 (6 bases each). V dropped 5 bases and J dropped 8 bases, with 14 bases sitting between them. The CDR3 spans 13 residues. In germline, CDR1 is SGHKS, CDR2 YYEKEE (reference sequence).